This T cell receptor beta chain derives from a study of blood T cell repertoires in COVID-19. Original data processing: It was from reference gene primer amplification that nucleated cell counts were estimated. The table came from immunoSEQ multiplex PCR; TCRdb's copy has only in-frame clones and leaves some out. That table is the source of V, J and clone size, and D and trimming were worked out from the DNA. This table holds hundreds of thousands of clones, roughly 90% found once. J gave up 5 bases and V 1 base, and 3 bases lay outside the gene matches. This CDR3 has 15 residues. CDR1 is MDHEN, CDR2 SYDVKM, per germline.

The clonotype comes from a woman in her sixties or seventies with COVID-19, enrolled during active disease. The genes are TRBV28 and TRBJ2-2, with TRBD2 matching 8 bases. Sequencing was carried out using peripheral blood. For the CDR3, the DNA is TGTGCCAGCAGTTTATCGGGGGGGCGGACCGGGGAGCTGTTTTTT. Translating gives CASSLSGGRTGELFF.